Sequencing of this T cell receptor (beta chain) was carried out in a study of blood T cell repertoires in COVID-19. As handled by the study authors: Nucleated cell counts were estimated from reference gene primer amplification. Assay: immunoSEQ multiplex PCR; the TCRdb copy retains only in-frame clones and omits some. For V, J and clone size, that table is used; D and trimming come from the DNA. The sample carries hundreds of thousands of clones, 89% recorded once. The V gene's germline CDR1 is LGHNA and CDR2 YNFKEQ. V lost 1 base and J 3 bases, leaving 13 bases between the germline ends. CDR3 length: 15 amino acids.

V gene TRBV4-2 combines with J gene TRBJ2-7; D may be TRBD1 (6 bases). The sample consisted of peripheral blood. The receptor was derived from a man younger than 35 with COVID-19, enrolled during active disease. The CDR3 sequence: CASSQGLGQSYEQYF. Written as DNA, the CDR3 is TGTGCCAGCAGCCAAGGGTTAGGACAGAGCTACGAGCAGTACTTC.